A single sample gave rise to the 26 T cell receptor beta chains below, sequenced in a study of shared clonotypes between healthy human individuals. Clones were read by immunoSEQ multiplex PCR, and TCRdb kept only the in-frame ones, dropping some. The sample shows some 2,100,000 clones, roughly 95% of them seen only once. The sample taken for sequencing was naive CD4+ T cells sorted from blood. The sample's subset: CD45RA+ positively selected. All receptors come from a man aged 18 to 30 in good health.

The rearrangement links TRBV9 to TRBJ2-2; TRBD1 matches 10 bases. There are 16 residues in the CDR3. Germline V lookup: CDR1 SGDLS, CDR2 YYNGEE. V gave up 1 base and J gave up 8 bases; unmatched junction bases: 8. For the CDR3, the DNA is TGTGCCAGCAGCGTATTTGGGACAGGGGCGGTTGGGGAGCTGTTTTTT. The encoded protein is CASSVFGTGAVGELFF. The whole variable domain, filled in from reference TRBV9 and TRBJ2-2, reads DSGVTQTPKHLITATGQRVTLRCSPRSGDLSVYWYQQSLDQGLQFLIQYYNGEERAKGNILERFSAQQFPDLHSELNLSSLELGDSALYFCASSVFGTGAVGELFFGEGSRLTVL.

The V gene is TRBV18, the J gene TRBJ2-3; D is unclear. The CDR3 contains 13 residues. Trimming pared 2 bases from V and 6 bases from J, leaving 9 bases between. CDR1 is KGHSH and CDR2 is LQKENI in the germline V gene. In nucleotides, the CDR3 is TGTGCCAGCTCACCATCGAACTCCGATACGCAGTATTTT. It yields the protein CASSPSNSDTQYF. The entire variable domain, with the rest obtained from reference TRBV18 and TRBJ2-3, is as follows: NAGVMQNPRHLVRRRGQEARLRCSPMKGHSHVYWYRQLPEEGLKFMVYLQKENIIDESGMPKERFSAEFPKEGPSILRIQQVVRGDSAAYFCASSPSNSDTQYFGPGTRLTVL.

This chain links TRBV30 with TRBJ1-1; D might be TRBD1 (5 bases). V lost 1 base, J lost 3 bases, and 12 bases lay in between. CDR1 is GTSNPN, CDR2 SVGIG, per germline (reference sequence). The CDR3 length is 14 residues. The CDR3 sequence is CAWSGGVLHTEAFF. Here the CDR3 DNA reads TGTGCCTGGAGTGGAGGGGTCTTGCACACTGAAGCTTTCTTT. Full variable domain (rest looked up from reference TRBV30 and TRBJ1-1): SQTIHQWPATLVQPVGSPLSLECTVEGTSNPNLYWYRQAAGRGLQLLFYSVGIGQISSEVPQNLSASRPQDRQFILSSKKLLLSDSGFYLCAWSGGVLHTEAFFGQGTRLTVV.

The chain links TRBV5-1 to TRBJ2-1, with D possibly being TRBD2 (5 bases). Germline-derived CDR1 and CDR2 are SGHRS and YFSETQ. The germline V and J ends were trimmed by 4 bases and 3 bases, with 11 bases remaining between them. The CDR3 loop spans 14 amino acids. The CDR3, as DNA: TGCGCCAGCAGCCTCTTGAGCGGCTACAATGAGCAGTTCTTC. Translated: CASSLLSGYNEQFF. Full variable domain (missing parts from reference TRBV5-1 and TRBJ2-1): KAGVTQTPRYLIKTRGQQVTLSCSPISGHRSVSWYQQTPGQGLQFLFEYFSETQRNKGNFPGRFSGRQFSNSRSEMNVSTLELGDSALYLCASSLLSGYNEQFFGPGTRLTVL.

The rearrangement links TRBV7-2 to TRBJ2-2; tentative D call: TRBD1 (5 bases). V dropped 1 base and J dropped 0 bases, with 9 bases sitting between them. The CDR3 extends over 16 amino acids. Germline CDR1 is SGHTA and CDR2 is FQGNSA. The CDR3 sequence: CASSLVGRTNTGELFF. The CDR3 nucleotides are TGTGCCAGCAGCTTAGTGGGGCGAACGAACACCGGGGAGCTGTTTTTT.

Only a few counts were recorded for this clone. A junction end diverges from the germline sequence, so it may reflect a read error. The gene calls are TRBV7-7 and TRBJ2-3; TRBD2 might be the D (5 bases). Germline V lookup: CDR1 SSHAT, CDR2 FNYEAQ (reference sequence). CDR3 size: 14 residues. The DNA for the CDR3 is TGTGCTAGCAGCTTAGACGGGGGCACAGATACGCAGTATTTT. This encodes CASSLDGGTDTQYF.

The chain uses TRBV28 and TRBJ1-5, with D maybe TRBD1 (6 bases). The length of the CDR3 is 16 residues. The V end lost 4 bases, the J end lost 0 bases, and 13 bases lay between the germline ends. Per the germline V gene, CDR1 is MDHEN and CDR2 is SYDVKM. Here the CDR3 reads CASSSTGHHSNQPQHF. DNA of the CDR3: TGTGCCAGCAGTTCTACGGGACACCATAGCAATCAGCCCCAGCATTTT.

The chain combines TRBV5-4 with TRBJ2-5, with 10 bases lining up with TRBD2. Germline assignment: CDR1 SGHNT and CDR2 YYREEE (reference sequence). With V trimmed by 4 bases and J by 5 bases, 8 bases remained unmatched. This CDR3 is built from 15 residues. The CDR3, as DNA: TGTGCCAGCAGCACACAGCGGGAGGGCGTCGAGACCCAGTACTTC. This gives the protein CASSTQREGVETQYF.

This chain links TRBV5-4 with TRBJ2-7; TRBD1 or TRBD2 may be the D gene (5 bases each). Germline lookup yields CDR1 SGHNT and CDR2 YYREEE (reference sequence). The CDR3 has 12 amino acids. Trimming took off 2 bases at V and 11 bases at J, with 14 bases between the two ends. Here the CDR3 DNA reads TGTGCCAGCAGCTTAGACTGGGTGGGGGAGTACTTC. Amino acid sequence: CASSLDWVGEYF.

On this clone: Other DNA sequences within the sample encode an identical CDR3. CDR3 coding DNA: TGTGCCAGCAGCTTAGGTAGCTATAGCAATCAGCCCCAGCATTTT. Translated: CASSLGSYSNQPQHF. This chain links TRBV7-2 with TRBJ1-5; D call uncertain. The CDR3 consists of 15 residues. Germline CDR1 reads SGHTA; CDR2 reads FQGNSA. The germline V and J ends were trimmed by 1 base and 0 bases, with 7 bases remaining between them.

The V and J genes are TRBV28 and TRBJ1-4; D remains unclear. CDR3 length equals 13 residues. V was pared by 5 bases and J by 0 bases, with 4 bases between. The V gene's germline CDR1 is MDHEN and CDR2 SYDVKM. CDR3 coding DNA: TGTGCCAGCAGTGGATCAACTAATGAAAAACTGTTTTTT. Its protein is CASSGSTNEKLFF.

The chain links TRBV7-2 to TRBJ2-5; 11 bases are shared with TRBD2. Germline CDR1 reads SGHTA; CDR2 reads FQGNSA. The CDR3 runs 18 residues. V lost 0 bases to trimming and J lost 5 bases; unmatched junction nucleotides: 11. CDR3 loop: CASSLAGGTSGPIETQYF. CDR3 bases: TGTGCCAGCAGCTTAGCGGGAGGGACTAGCGGTCCTATTGAGACCCAGTACTTC.

The chain carries TRBV4-2 and TRBJ2-7; TRBD2 matches at 7 bases. The germline CDR1 and CDR2 sequences are LGHNA and YNFKEQ. The CDR3 sequence is 15 residues long. J was trimmed by 2 bases and V by 0 bases; bases with no gene match: 4. The CDR3 DNA is TGTGCCAGCAGCCAAGATCCAAGCGGGACCTACGAGCAGTACTTC. Encoded protein: CASSQDPSGTYEQYF.

CDR3 amino acids: CASSPRGGTGTTQYF. The CDR3 DNA reads TGTGCCAGCAGTCCCAGAGGCGGAACCGGGACGACCCAGTACTTC. The chain joins TRBV27 to TRBJ2-5; D might be TRBD1 or TRBD2, each matching 5 bases. Trimming took 5 bases from V and 7 from J, leaving 20 bases between them. Germline assignment: CDR1 MNHEY and CDR2 SMNVEV (reference sequence). The CDR3 sequence is 15 residues long.

This chain connects TRBV28 to TRBJ1-2; 9 bases match TRBD1. Germline V gives CDR1 MDHEN, CDR2 SYDVKM. V shed 4 bases and J 1 base; nucleotides not matched to a gene: 10. The CDR3 covers 17 residues. The CDR3 loop is CASSSLIQGAGNYGYTF. CDR3 DNA sequence: TGTGCCAGCAGTTCGCTCATACAGGGGGCCGGTAACTATGGCTACACCTTC.

The J gene is TRBJ2-7, the V gene TRBV6-5, with 9 bases identical to TRBD1. Germline CDR1 is MNHEY and CDR2 is SVGAGI. CDR3 length: 13 residues. The trim removed 6 bases at V and 7 bases at J, leaving 7 bases unmatched. The CDR3 nucleotides read TGTGCCAGCAGCTCCGGGACAGGGTATGAGCAGTACTTC. Its translation is CASSSGTGYEQYF.

The chain carries TRBV5-4 and TRBJ1-1; TRBD1 is a possible D gene (5 bases). Germline loops: CDR1 SGHNT, CDR2 YYREEE (reference sequence). Trimming cost V 2 bases and J 3 bases, with 20 bases left between them. This CDR3 has 17 residues. This CDR3 is CASSLVGRAGTDTEAFF. CDR3 in DNA: TGTGCCAGCAGCTTAGTGGGCAGGGCAGGGACGGACACTGAAGCTTTCTTT.

CDR3 residues: CASSLRAGLPYEQYF. CDR3 sequence (DNA): TGTGCCAGCAGCTTAAGAGCGGGGCTTCCCTACGAGCAGTACTTC. The chain combines TRBV11-3 with TRBJ2-7; 7 nucleotides agree with TRBD2. Germline-derived CDR1 and CDR2 are SGHNT and YENEEA. V trimming: 2 bases; J trimming: 2 bases; junction bases outside the gene matches: 6. The CDR3 is 15 residues long.

The chain couples TRBV5-4 to TRBJ2-5; tentative D call: TRBD2 (5 bases). Germline V lookup: CDR1 SGHNT, CDR2 YYREEE (reference sequence). CDR3 length: 15 amino acids. V was shortened by 3 bases and J by 2 bases, with 14 bases between the two germline ends. The CDR3 loop reads CASSSLGERQETQYF. CDR3 nucleotide sequence: TGTGCCAGCAGCTCGCTCGGGGAGCGTCAAGAGACCCAGTACTTC. The whole variable domain, filled in from reference TRBV5-4 and TRBJ2-5, reads ETGVTQSPTHLIKTRGQQVTLRCSSQSGHNTVSWYQQALGQGPQFIFQYYREEENGRGNFPPRFSGLQFPNYSSELNVNALELDDSALYLCASSSLGERQETQYFGPGTRLLVL.

CDR3 protein: CAWSVGHAYEQYF. The CDR3, as DNA: TGTGCCTGGAGTGTCGGGCATGCCTACGAGCAGTACTTC. The genes are TRBV30 and TRBJ2-7; no reliable D call. CDR3 length: 13 residues. Trimming left V 0 bases short and J 2 bases short, with 8 bases between. CDR1 and CDR2 from the germline V gene are GTSNPN and SVGIG (reference sequence).

The gene calls are TRBV19 and TRBJ1-5; D is perhaps TRBD1 (5 bases). The CDR3 spans 15 residues. V lost 4 bases and J 7 bases, leaving 17 bases between the germline ends. The V gene's germline CDR1 is LNHDA and CDR2 SQIVND (reference sequence). CDR3 residues: CASSTETDLWQPQHF. The CDR3, as DNA: TGTGCCAGTAGTACAGAGACAGACCTCTGGCAGCCCCAGCATTTT.

The chain joins TRBV6-5 to TRBJ1-3; D gene ambiguous. Trimming took off 2 bases at V and 2 bases at J, with 13 bases between the two ends. The germline gives CDR1 MNHEY, CDR2 SVGAGI. The CDR3 covers 16 residues. DNA of the CDR3: TGTGCCAGCAGTTACGCCTCGGACGGGACTGGAAACACCATATATTTT. Its translation is CASSYASDGTGNTIYF.

V usage is TRBV12-5 and J usage is TRBJ1-2; D may be TRBD1 (5 bases). Looked up from germline, CDR1 is LGHNT and CDR2 is FRNRAP. Deletions cut 2 bases from V and 6 bases from J, with 22 bases between. The CDR3 sequence is 17 residues long. CDR3 residues: CASGLKVGSAGMHGYTF. The CDR3 nucleotides are TGTGCTAGTGGTTTGAAGGTCGGTAGTGCAGGGATGCATGGCTACACCTTC.

The chain carries TRBV7-2 and TRBJ2-7; D possibly matches TRBD1 or TRBD2 (5 bases each). The V end was cut by 6 bases, the J end by 1 base, with 19 bases between. The CDR3 is 16 residues long. Germline loops: CDR1 SGHTA, CDR2 FQGNSA. The CDR3 spells CASRKGDFGVSYEQYF. The CDR3, as DNA: TGTGCCAGCAGGAAAGGGGATTTCGGGGTGTCCTACGAGCAGTACTTC. The variable domain in full, completed from reference TRBV7-2 and TRBJ2-7, reads GAGVSQSPSNKVTEKGKDVELRCDPISGHTALYWYRQSLGQGLEFLIYFQGNSAPDKSGLPSDRFSAERTGGSVSTLTIQRTQQEDSAVYLCASRKGDFGVSYEQYFGPGTRLTVT.

J is TRBJ2-7 and V is TRBV19; D is unclear. Trimming pared 3 bases from V and 0 bases from J, leaving 15 bases between. CDR3 length: 16 amino acids. Germline V lookup: CDR1 LNHDA, CDR2 SQIVND (reference sequence). Written as DNA, the CDR3 is TGTGCCAGTAGTATCGGAGTGAACTCCGGCTCCTACGAGCAGTACTTC. Its translation: CASSIGVNSGSYEQYF.

With respect to this clone: Other DNA sequences in this sample translate to the same CDR3. The genes are TRBV6-6 and TRBJ1-5, with D perhaps TRBD1 (5 bases). There are 13 residues in the CDR3. Trimming shortened V by 4 bases and J by 1 base, and 5 bases separated the two germline ends. Looked up from germline, CDR1 is MNHNY and CDR2 is SVGAGI (reference sequence). CDR3 coding DNA: TGTGCCAGCAGTTGGGGGAGCAATCAGCCCCAGCATTTT. Its protein product is CASSWGSNQPQHF.